These 17 T cell receptor beta chains share one sample of origin, sequenced in a study of liver allograft versus peripheral blood T cells. The overall study: What was compared were the T cell receptor repertoires in transplanted livers and those in the peripheral blood of recipients.

Via MiXCR, TCRdb re-called the reads, giving one row per CDR3 protein. In the table there are approximately 9,300 distinct CDR3 sequences, less than 20% of which are singletons. These receptors were obtained from a human patient who had a liver transplant. Part of the T cell pool may stem from the graft donor.

With regard to this clonotype: A read error is possible here, since a much larger clone lies one base away. CDR3 loop: CSVGGLGGYTF. CDR3 DNA: TGCAGCGTTGGAGGGTTGGGTGGCTACACCTTC. This chain links TRBV29-1 with TRBJ1-2, with unresolved D. With 4 bases removed from V and 7 bases from J, the gap between germline ends came to 10 bases. There are 11 residues in the CDR3. Per germline, CDR1 SQVTM and CDR2 ANQGSEA.

Worth noting for this clonotype: A much larger clone lies one base from this, so it may be a read error. The J gene is TRBJ1-6, the V gene TRBV6-5; 7 bases line up with TRBD1. The germline CDR1 and CDR2 sequences are MNHEY and SVGAGI. V shed 9 bases, J shed 1 base, and the junction held 9 bases outside the gene matches. CDR3 length equals 16 residues. CDR3 sequence (DNA): TGTGCCAGGAGCCCCGACAGGGTGTCCTATAATTCACCCCTCCACTTT. It codes for CARSPDRVSYNSPLHF.

V and J are TRBV19 and TRBJ1-3; a possible D gene is TRBD1 (5 bases). The CDR3 has 14 amino acids. The germline CDR1 and CDR2 sequences are LNHDA and SQIVND (reference sequence). Trimming took 5 bases from V and 7 from J, leaving 15 bases between them. The CDR3 region is CASSPTTETNTIYF. The CDR3 DNA reads TGTGCCAGTAGTCCAACGACAGAAACCAACACCATATATTTT. The entire variable domain, with the rest obtained from reference TRBV19 and TRBJ1-3, is as follows: DGGITQSPKYLFRKEGQNVTLSCEQNLNHDAMYWYRQDPGQGLRLIYYSQIVNDFQKGDIAEGYSVSREKKESFPLTVTSAQKNPTAFYLCASSPTTETNTIYFGEGSWLTVV.

This clonotype is judged medium-sized. V usage is TRBV18 and J usage is TRBJ1-3; TRBD1 matches 9 bases. This CDR3 is built from 18 residues. Unmatched junction bases numbered 11, after V lost 4 bases and J lost 1 base. Germline V gene data show CDR1 as KGHSH and CDR2 as LQKENI. This chain's CDR3 is CASSLSGTGQWSGNTIYF. CDR3 DNA sequence: TGTGCCAGCTCACTCTCCGGGACAGGGCAATGGTCTGGAAACACCATATATTTT.

This clonotype was picked up many times. V and J are TRBV5-4 and TRBJ1-6; the D gene is possibly TRBD1 (6 bases). The CDR3 covers 15 residues. CDR1 SGHNT and CDR2 YYREEE come from the germline V gene (reference sequence). V lost 4 bases to trimming and J lost 9 bases, with 17 bases between them. The CDR3 DNA follows: TGTGCCAGCAGCGTGGACCGGGGGGCCGGTTCACCCCTCCACTTT. Translation gives CASSVDRGAGSPLHF.

The V and J genes are TRBV18 and TRBJ2-7, with 8 bases that match TRBD2. Germline V gene lookup returns CDR1 KGHSH and CDR2 LQKENI. CDR3 length: 15 amino acids. The V gene end was trimmed by 3 bases and the J gene end by 3 bases; junction bases not matched to a gene: 7. The DNA for the CDR3 is TGTGCCAGCTCACCCAGCGGGGGATTTATCTACGAGCAGTACTTC. Translating it yields CASSPSGGFIYEQYF.

In regard to this clonotype: This may come from a read error, since a much larger clone is one base off. J is TRBJ2-7 and V is TRBV10-3; D gene ambiguous. CDR3 length: 14 amino acids. V was pared by 4 bases and J by 3 bases, with 13 bases between. Per the germline V gene, CDR1 is ENHRY and CDR2 is SYGVKD. The DNA of the CDR3 is TGTGCCATCAGTGCAATATCAGTGGGCTACGAGCAGTACTTC. Its translation: CAISAISVGYEQYF.

The gene calls are TRBV5-4 and TRBJ1-2; a possible D gene is TRBD1 (5 bases). The CDR3 runs to 13 residues. Germline V gene lookup returns CDR1 SGHNT and CDR2 YYREEE (reference sequence). Trimming pared 0 bases from V and 4 bases from J, leaving 7 bases between. DNA for the CDR3: TGTGCCAGCAGCTTGGGGGACGGCTATGGCTACACCTTC. As protein: CASSLGDGYGYTF.

In this sample, this clonotype is medium-sized. The chain recombines TRBV19 with TRBJ1-2; TRBD1 is a possible D gene (5 bases). Germline assignment: CDR1 LNHDA and CDR2 SQIVND (reference sequence). CDR3 length: 15 amino acids. V lost 5 bases and J lost 4, with 17 bases in between. The CDR3 loop is CASSVRDGPFYGYTF. The CDR3 DNA reads TGTGCCAGTAGTGTCCGGGACGGACCTTTCTATGGCTACACCTTC.

This clonotype was picked up many times. This chain connects TRBV6-5 to TRBJ1-1; a possible D gene is TRBD1 (6 bases). Germline lookup yields CDR1 MNHEY and CDR2 SVGAGI. The CDR3 length is 14 residues. The germline V and J ends were trimmed by 2 bases and 2 bases, with 9 bases remaining between them. In DNA, the CDR3 is TGTGCCAGCAGTTACCGGGGGGGCAACACTGAAGCTTTCTTT. Its protein product is CASSYRGGNTEAFF.

Judged by abundance, this clonotype is medium-sized. The CDR3 DNA reads as TGCAGCGTTGAATCGTCCACGAACACTGAAGCTTTCTTT. Protein product: CSVESSTNTEAFF. V and J are TRBV29-1 and TRBJ1-1; D is unclear. CDR3 length: 13 amino acids. Germline V gene lookup returns CDR1 SQVTM and CDR2 ANQGSEA. The ends were cut back, 2 bases at V and 1 base at J, with 8 bases in the middle.

By its share, this clonotype is medium-sized. This chain uses TRBV18 with TRBJ1-2; 7 bases match TRBD1. The junction had 6 bases not matched to a gene; V was cut back by 6 bases and J by 2 bases. CDR3 length: 14 amino acids. Germline V CDR1 and CDR2: KGHSH, LQKENI. CDR3 DNA sequence: TGTGCCAGCTCTCCCGACAGGGCCAACTATGGCTACACCTTC. It yields the protein CASSPDRANYGYTF.

By share, this clonotype ranks as medium-sized. This chain links TRBV7-2 with TRBJ1-5; D not resolved. The CDR3 spans 15 residues. Trimming took off 5 bases at V and 1 base at J, with 12 bases between the two ends. CDR1 and CDR2 (germline): SGHTA, FQGNSA. CDR3 residues: CASSPSYFSNQPQHF. CDR3 DNA: TGTGCCAGCAGCCCTTCCTATTTCAGCAATCAGCCCCAGCATTTT.

The table lists this clonotype with a few counts. The chain joins TRBV10-3 to TRBJ2-5; 8 bases agree with TRBD2. CDR3 size: 13 residues. CDR1 is ENHRY, CDR2 SYGVKD, per germline. V lost 5 bases to trimming and J lost 5 bases; unmatched junction nucleotides: 4. The CDR3 loop is CAISRLARETQYF. The CDR3 region has the DNA TGTGCCATCAGTCGACTAGCGAGGGAGACCCAGTACTTC.

The chain couples TRBV20-1 to TRBJ1-1; D may be TRBD1 (5 bases). The germline V and J ends were trimmed by 3 bases and 6 bases, with 17 bases remaining between them. The CDR3 covers 14 residues. Germline V lookup: CDR1 DFQATT, CDR2 SNEGSKA (reference sequence). Written as DNA, the CDR3 is TGCAGTGCTAGGCAGGCGGGGGGGACGTCTGAAGCTTTCTTT. This sequence encodes CSARQAGGTSEAFF.

This clonotype is medium-sized in the sample. This chain links TRBV6-5 with TRBJ2-1; D gene unclear. Per germline, CDR1 MNHEY and CDR2 SVGAGI. V lost 5 bases and J 5 bases, leaving 4 bases between the germline ends. CDR3 length: 11 amino acids. Here the CDR3 DNA reads TGTGCCAGCAGTCTAGACAATGAGCAGTTCTTC. Encoded protein: CASSLDNEQFF.

This clonotype is medium-sized by share. V gene TRBV19 combines with J gene TRBJ1-6, with 8 bases lining up with TRBD1. J gave up 4 bases and V 4 bases, and 12 bases lay outside the gene matches. This CDR3 region has 18 residues. Per the germline V gene, CDR1 is LNHDA and CDR2 is SQIVND (reference sequence). CDR3 loop: CASSSRQGFPNYNSPLHF. In DNA, the CDR3 is TGTGCCAGTAGTAGCAGACAGGGGTTCCCGAATTATAATTCACCCCTCCACTTT.